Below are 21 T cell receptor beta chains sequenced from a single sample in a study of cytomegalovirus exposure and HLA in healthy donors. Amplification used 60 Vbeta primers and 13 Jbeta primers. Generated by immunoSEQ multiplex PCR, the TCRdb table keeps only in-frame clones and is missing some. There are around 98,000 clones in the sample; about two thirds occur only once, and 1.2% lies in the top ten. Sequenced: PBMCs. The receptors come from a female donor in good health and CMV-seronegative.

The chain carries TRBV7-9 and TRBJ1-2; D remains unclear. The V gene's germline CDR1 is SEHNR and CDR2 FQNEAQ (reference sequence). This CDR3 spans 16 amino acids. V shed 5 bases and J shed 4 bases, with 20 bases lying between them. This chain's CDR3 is CASSRKEGVSLYGYTF. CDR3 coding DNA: TGTGCCAGCAGCCGCAAAGAGGGAGTCTCTCTCTATGGCTACACCTTC.

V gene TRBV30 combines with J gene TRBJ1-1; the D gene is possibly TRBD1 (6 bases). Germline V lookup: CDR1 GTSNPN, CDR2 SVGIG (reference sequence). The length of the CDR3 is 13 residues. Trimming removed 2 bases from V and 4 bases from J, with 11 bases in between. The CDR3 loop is CAWSRGRGTEAFF. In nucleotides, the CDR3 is TGTGCCTGGAGTCGGGGCAGGGGCACTGAAGCTTTCTTT.

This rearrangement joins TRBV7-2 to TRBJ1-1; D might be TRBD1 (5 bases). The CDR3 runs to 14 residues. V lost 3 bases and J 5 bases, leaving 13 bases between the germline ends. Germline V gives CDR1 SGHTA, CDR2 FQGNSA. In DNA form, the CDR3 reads TGTGCCAGCAGCTTCTTAAATGGGGGGACTGAAGCTTTCTTT. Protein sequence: CASSFLNGGTEAFF.

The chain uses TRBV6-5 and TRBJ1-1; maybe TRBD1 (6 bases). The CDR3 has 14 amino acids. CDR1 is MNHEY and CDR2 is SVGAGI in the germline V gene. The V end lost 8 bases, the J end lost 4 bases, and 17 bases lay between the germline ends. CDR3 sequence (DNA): TGTGCCAGCCGCGCGCCGGGGGGGGCCACTGAAGCTTTCTTT. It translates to CASRAPGGATEAFF.

CDR3 nucleotide sequence: TGTGCCAGCAGTCCCCTAAACAGGGGGCAGGGAGAGACCCAGTACTTC. Translating it yields CASSPLNRGQGETQYF. The chain has TRBV7-8 and TRBJ2-5, with 9 positions matching TRBD1. This CDR3 is 16 amino acids long. Germline loops: CDR1 SGHVS, CDR2 FQNEAQ. Trimming took 6 bases from V and 4 from J; bases not matched to a gene: 12.

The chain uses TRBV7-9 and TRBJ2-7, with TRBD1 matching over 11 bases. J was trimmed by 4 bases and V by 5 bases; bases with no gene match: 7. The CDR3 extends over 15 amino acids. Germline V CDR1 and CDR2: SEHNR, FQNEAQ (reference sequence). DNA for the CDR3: TGTGCCAGCAGCGACCCCGGGACAGGGGGATACGAGCAGTACTTC. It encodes CASSDPGTGGYEQYF.

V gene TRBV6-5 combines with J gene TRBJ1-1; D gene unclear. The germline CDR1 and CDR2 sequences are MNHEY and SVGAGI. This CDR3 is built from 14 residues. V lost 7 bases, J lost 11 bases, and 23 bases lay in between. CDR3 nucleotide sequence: TGTGCCAGCATGGAGGGCGGTATCCCACACCGGGCTTTCTTT. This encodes CASMEGGIPHRAFF.

CDR3: CASSLGGPTYEQYF. For the CDR3, the DNA is TGTGCCAGCAGTTTAGGTGGCCCGACTTACGAGCAGTACTTC. The chain employs TRBV27 and TRBJ2-7; D not certain. There are 14 residues in the CDR3. The V gene's germline CDR1 is MNHEY and CDR2 SMNVEV (reference sequence). V was clipped by 2 bases and J by 4 bases, with 12 bases between them.

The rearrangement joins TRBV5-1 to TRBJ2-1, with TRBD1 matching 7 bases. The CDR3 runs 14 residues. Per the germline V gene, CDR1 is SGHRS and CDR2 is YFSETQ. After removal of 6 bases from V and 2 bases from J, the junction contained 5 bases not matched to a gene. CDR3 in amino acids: CASKTGTAYNEQFF. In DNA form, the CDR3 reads TGCGCCAGCAAGACCGGGACAGCCTACAATGAGCAGTTCTTC.

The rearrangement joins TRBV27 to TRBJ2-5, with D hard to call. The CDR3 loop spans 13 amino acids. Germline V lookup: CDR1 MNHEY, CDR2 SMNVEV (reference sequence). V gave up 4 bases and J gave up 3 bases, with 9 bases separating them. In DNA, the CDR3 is TGTGCCAGCAGTTCAAGTGCGAAAGAGACCCAGTACTTC. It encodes CASSSSAKETQYF.

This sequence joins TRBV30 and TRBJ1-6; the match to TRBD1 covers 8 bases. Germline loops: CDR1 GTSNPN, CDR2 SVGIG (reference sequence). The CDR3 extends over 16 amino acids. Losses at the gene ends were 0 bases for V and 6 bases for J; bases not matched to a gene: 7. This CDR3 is CAWSVRQGAPNSPLHF. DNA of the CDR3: TGTGCCTGGAGTGTACGGCAGGGGGCTCCTAATTCACCCCTCCACTTT. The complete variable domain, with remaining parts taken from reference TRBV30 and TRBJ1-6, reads SQTIHQWPATLVQPVGSPLSLECTVEGTSNPNLYWYRQAAGRGLQLLFYSVGIGQISSEVPQNLSASRPQDRQFILSSKKLLLSDSGFYLCAWSVRQGAPNSPLHFGNGTRLTVT.

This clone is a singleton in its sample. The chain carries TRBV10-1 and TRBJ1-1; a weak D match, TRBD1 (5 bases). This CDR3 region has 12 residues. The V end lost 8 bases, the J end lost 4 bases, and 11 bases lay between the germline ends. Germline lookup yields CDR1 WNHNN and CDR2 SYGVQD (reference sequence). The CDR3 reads CASSAGGTEAFF. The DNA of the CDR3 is TGCGCCAGCTCGGCCGGGGGCACTGAAGCTTTCTTT.

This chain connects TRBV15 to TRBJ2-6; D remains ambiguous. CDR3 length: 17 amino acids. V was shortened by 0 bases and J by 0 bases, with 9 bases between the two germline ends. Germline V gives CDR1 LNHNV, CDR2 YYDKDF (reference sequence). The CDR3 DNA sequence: TGTGCCACCAGCAGAGATGGTAGTAGCTCTGGGGCCAACGTCCTGACTTTC. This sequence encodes CATSRDGSSSGANVLTF.

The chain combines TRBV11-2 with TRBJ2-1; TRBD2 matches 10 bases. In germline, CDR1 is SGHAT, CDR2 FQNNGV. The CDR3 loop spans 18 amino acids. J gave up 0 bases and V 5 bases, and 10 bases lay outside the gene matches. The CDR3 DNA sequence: TGTGCCAGCAGCCTCGTCCTAGCGGGGGAGAGCTCCTACAATGAGCAGTTCTTC. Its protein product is CASSLVLAGESSYNEQFF.

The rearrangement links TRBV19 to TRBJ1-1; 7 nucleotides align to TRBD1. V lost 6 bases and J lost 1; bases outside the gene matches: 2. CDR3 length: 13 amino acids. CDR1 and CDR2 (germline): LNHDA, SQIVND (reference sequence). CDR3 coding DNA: TGTGCCAGTAGAGACAGGGCGAACACTGAAGCTTTCTTT. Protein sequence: CASRDRANTEAFF.

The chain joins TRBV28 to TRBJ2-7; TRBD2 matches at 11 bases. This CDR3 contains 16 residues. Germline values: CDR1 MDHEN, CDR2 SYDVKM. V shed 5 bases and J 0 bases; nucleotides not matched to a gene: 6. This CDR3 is CASSRGLAESSYEQYF. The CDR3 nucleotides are TGTGCCAGCAGTAGGGGACTAGCGGAATCCTCCTACGAGCAGTACTTC.

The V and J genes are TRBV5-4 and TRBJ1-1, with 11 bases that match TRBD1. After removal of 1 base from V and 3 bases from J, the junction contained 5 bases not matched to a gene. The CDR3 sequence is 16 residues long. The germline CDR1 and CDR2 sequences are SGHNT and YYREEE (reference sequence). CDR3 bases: TGTGCCAGCAGCTTGCACCCGGGACAGGGGGACACTGAAGCTTTCTTT. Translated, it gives CASSLHPGQGDTEAFF.

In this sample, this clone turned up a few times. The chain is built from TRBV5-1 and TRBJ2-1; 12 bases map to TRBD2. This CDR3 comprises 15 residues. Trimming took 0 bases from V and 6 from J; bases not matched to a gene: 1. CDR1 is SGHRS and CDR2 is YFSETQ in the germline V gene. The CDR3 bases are TGCGCCAGCAGCTTGGGACTAGCGGGAGTCAATGAGCAGTTCTTC. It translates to CASSLGLAGVNEQFF.

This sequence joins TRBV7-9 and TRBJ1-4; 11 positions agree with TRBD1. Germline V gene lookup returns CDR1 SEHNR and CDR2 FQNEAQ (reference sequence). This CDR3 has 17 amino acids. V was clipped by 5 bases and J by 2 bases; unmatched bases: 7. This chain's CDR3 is CASSPRTGGATNEKLFF. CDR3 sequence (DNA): TGTGCCAGCAGCCCGAGGACAGGGGGCGCTACTAATGAAAAACTGTTTTTT.

CDR3 region: CASSPQRDDEQYF. For the CDR3, the DNA is TGTGCCAGCAGCCCTCAGCGGGATGACGAGCAGTACTTC. The chain employs TRBV7-9 and TRBJ2-7, with 7 bases fitting TRBD2. CDR3 length: 13 residues. Germline V gives CDR1 SEHNR, CDR2 FQNEAQ (reference sequence). V was pared by 5 bases and J by 5 bases, with 6 bases of the junction left unmatched.

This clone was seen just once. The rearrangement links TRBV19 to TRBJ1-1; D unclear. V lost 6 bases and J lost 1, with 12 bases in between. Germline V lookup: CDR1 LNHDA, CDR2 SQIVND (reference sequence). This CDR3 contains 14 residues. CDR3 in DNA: TGTGCCAGTAGGGCTTGGAGACGGAACACTGAAGCTTTCTTT. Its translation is CASRAWRRNTEAFF.